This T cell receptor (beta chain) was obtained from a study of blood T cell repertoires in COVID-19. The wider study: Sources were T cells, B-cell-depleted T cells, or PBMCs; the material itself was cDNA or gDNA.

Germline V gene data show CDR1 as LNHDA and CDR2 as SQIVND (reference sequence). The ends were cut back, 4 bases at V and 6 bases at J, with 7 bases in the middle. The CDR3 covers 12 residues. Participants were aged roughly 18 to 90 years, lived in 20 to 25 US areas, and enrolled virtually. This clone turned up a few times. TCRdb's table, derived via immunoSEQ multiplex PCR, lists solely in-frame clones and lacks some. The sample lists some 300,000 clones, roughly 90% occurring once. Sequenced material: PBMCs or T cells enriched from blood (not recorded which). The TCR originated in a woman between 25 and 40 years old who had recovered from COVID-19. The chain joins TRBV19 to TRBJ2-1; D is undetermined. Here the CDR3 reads CASSTRLNEQFF. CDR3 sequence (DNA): TGTGCCAGTAGTACCCGACTCAATGAGCAGTTCTTC.